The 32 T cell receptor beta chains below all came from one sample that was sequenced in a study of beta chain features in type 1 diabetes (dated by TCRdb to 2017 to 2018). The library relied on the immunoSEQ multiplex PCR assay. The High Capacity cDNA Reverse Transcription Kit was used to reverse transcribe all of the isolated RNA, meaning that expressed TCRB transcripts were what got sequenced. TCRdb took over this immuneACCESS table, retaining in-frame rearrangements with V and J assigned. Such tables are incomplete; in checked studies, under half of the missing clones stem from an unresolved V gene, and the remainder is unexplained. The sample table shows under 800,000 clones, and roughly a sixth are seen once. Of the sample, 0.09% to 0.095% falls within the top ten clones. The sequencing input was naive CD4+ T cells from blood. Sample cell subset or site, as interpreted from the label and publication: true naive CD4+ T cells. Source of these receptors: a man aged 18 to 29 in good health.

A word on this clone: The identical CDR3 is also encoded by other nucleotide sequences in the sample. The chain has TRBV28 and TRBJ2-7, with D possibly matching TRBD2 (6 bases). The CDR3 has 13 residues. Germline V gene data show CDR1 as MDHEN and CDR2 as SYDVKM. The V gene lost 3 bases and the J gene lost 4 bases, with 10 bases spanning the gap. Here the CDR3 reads CASSFPGVYEQYF. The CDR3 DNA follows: TGTGCCAGCAGTTTCCCGGGAGTTTACGAGCAGTACTTC.

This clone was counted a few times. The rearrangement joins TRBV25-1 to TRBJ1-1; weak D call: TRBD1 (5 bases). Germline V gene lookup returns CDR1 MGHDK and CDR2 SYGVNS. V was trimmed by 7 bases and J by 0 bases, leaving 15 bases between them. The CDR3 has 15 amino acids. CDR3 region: CASTPLGPLNTEAFF. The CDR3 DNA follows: TGTGCCAGCACCCCCCTGGGGCCCCTGAACACTGAAGCTTTCTTT.

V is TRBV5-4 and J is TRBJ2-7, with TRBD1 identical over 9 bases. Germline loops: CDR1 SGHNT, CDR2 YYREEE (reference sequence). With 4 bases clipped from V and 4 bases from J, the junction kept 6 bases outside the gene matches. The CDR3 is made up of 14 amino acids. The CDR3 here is CASSPTGGRYEQYF. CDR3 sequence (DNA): TGTGCCAGCAGCCCGACAGGGGGAAGATACGAGCAGTACTTC.

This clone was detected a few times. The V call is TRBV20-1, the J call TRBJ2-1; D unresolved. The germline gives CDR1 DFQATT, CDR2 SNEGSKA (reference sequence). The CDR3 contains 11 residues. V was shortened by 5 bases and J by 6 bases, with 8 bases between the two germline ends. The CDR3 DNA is TGCAGTGCTGGGATCTTCAATGAGCAGTTCTTC. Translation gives CSAGIFNEQFF.

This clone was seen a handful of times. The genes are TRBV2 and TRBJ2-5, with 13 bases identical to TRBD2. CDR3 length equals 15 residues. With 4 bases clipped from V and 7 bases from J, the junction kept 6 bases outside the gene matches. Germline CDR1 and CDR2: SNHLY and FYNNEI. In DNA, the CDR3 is TGTGCCAGCAGTGGGACTAGCGGGGGAAGCGGGACCCAGTACTTC. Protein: CASSGTSGGSGTQYF.

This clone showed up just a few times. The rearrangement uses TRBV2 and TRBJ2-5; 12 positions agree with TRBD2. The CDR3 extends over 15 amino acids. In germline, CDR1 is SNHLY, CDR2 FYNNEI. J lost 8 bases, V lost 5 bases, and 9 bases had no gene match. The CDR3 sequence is CASSPGLAGRETQYF. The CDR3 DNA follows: TGTGCCAGCAGTCCTGGACTAGCGGGACGTGAAACCCAGTACTTC.

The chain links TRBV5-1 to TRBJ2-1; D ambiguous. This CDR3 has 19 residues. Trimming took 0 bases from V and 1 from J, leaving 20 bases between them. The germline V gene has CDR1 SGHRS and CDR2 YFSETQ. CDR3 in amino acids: CASSLDWVSSPGSYNEQFF. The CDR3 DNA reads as TGCGCCAGCAGCTTGGATTGGGTGTCTTCCCCTGGATCCTACAATGAGCAGTTCTTC.

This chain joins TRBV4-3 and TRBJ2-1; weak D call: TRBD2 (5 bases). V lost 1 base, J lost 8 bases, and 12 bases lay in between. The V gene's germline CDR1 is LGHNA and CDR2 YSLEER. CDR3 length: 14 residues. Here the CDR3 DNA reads TGCGCCAGCAGCCAAGGAACTAGTCTGTATGAGCAGTTCTTC. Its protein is CASSQGTSLYEQFF.

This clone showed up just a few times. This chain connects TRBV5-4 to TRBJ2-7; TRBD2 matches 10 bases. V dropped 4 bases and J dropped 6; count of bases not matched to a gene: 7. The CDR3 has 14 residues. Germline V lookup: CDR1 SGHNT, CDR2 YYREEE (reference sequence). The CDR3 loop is CASSIGLAAGEQYF. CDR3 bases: TGTGCCAGCAGCATCGGACTAGCGGCAGGCGAGCAGTACTTC.

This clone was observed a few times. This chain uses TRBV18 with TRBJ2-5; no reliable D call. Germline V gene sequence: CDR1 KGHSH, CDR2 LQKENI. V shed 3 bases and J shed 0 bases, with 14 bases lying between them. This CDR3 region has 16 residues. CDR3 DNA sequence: TGTGCCAGCTCACCGTCATCCTGGGATCACCAAGAGACCCAGTACTTC. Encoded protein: CASSPSSWDHQETQYF.

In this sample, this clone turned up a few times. The CDR3 DNA follows: TGTGCCAGCAGGGGGGCGGTCGAGCAGTACTTC. It encodes CASRGAVEQYF. V usage is TRBV6-5 and J usage is TRBJ2-7; the D gene is possibly TRBD1 (6 bases). CDR3 length: 11 residues. Trimming left V 6 bases short and J 6 bases short, with 9 bases between. CDR1 MNHEY and CDR2 SVGAGI come from the germline V gene.

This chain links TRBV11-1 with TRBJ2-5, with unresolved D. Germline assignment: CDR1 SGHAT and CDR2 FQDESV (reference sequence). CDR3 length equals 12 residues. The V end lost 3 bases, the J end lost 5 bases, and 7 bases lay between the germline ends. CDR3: CASSLTRETQYF. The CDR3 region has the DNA TGTGCCAGCAGCTTGACAAGGGAGACCCAGTACTTC.

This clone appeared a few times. The CDR3 DNA reads TGTGCCAGTAGTTCTTCCCTACTAGCGGGGCAAGAGACCCAGTACTTC. Translating gives CASSSSLLAGQETQYF. The V gene is TRBV19, the J gene TRBJ2-5; TRBD2 aligns across 10 bases. Unmatched junction bases numbered 8, after V lost 5 bases and J lost 2 bases. The CDR3 extends over 16 amino acids. Germline V gene lookup returns CDR1 LNHDA and CDR2 SQIVND (reference sequence).

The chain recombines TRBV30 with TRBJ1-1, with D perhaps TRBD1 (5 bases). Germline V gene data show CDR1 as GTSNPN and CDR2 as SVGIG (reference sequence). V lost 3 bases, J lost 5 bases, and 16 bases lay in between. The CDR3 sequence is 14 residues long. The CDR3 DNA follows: TGTGCCTGGAGAAGTTGGCGGGGGGGAACTGAAGCTTTCTTT. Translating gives CAWRSWRGGTEAFF.

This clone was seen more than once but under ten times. CDR3 residues: CASSHDRGNGNTIYF. CDR3 nucleotide sequence: TGTGCCAGCTCCCATGACAGGGGGAATGGAAACACCATATATTTT. The chain is built from TRBV18 and TRBJ1-3; 9 bases are a match to TRBD1. Trimming took 6 bases from V and 3 from J; bases not matched to a gene: 6. This CDR3 has 15 amino acids. Germline CDR1 KGHSH, CDR2 LQKENI.

The CDR3 sequence is CASSNHDLKNTEAFF. The CDR3 DNA reads as TGTGCCAGCAGCAATCATGACCTGAAGAACACTGAAGCTTTCTTT. The chain joins TRBV21-1 to TRBJ1-1. TRBV21-1 has pseudogene status. The length of the CDR3 is 15 residues.

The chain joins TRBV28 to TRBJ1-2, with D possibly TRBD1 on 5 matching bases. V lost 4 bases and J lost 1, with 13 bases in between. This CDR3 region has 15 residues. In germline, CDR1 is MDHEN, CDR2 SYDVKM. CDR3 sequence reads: CASSSTGARNYGYTF. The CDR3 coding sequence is TGTGCCAGCAGTTCAACAGGAGCCCGTAACTATGGCTACACCTTC.

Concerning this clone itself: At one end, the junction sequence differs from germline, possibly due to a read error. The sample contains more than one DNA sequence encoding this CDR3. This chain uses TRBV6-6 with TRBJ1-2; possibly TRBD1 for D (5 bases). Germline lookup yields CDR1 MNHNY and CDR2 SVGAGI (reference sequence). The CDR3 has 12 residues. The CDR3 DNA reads TGTGCCAGCAGTTACGGGGACTACGGCTACACCTTC. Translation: CASSYGDYGYTF.

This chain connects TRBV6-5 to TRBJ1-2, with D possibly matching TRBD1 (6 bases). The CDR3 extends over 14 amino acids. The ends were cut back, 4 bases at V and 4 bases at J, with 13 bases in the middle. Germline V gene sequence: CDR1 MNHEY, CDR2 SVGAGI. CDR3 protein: CASSSPGGAYGYTF. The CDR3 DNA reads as TGTGCCAGCAGTTCCCCGGGGGGGGCCTATGGCTACACCTTC.

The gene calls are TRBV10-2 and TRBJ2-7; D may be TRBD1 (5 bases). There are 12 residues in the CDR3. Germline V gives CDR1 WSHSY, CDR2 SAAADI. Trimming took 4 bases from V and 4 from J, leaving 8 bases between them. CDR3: CASSGKGYEQYF. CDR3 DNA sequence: TGCGCCAGCAGTGGTAAGGGGTACGAGCAGTACTTC.

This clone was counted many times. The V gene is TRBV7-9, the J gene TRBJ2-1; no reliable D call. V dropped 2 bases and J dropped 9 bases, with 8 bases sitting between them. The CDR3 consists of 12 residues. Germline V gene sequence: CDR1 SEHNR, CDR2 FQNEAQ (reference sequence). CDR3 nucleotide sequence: TGTGCCAGCAGCTTACGCCAAAGTGAGCAGTTCTTC. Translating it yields CASSLRQSEQFF.

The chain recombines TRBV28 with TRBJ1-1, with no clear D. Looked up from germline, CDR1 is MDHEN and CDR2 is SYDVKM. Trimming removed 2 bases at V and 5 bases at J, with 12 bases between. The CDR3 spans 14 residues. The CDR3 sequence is CASSLHVTETEAFF. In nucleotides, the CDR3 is TGTGCCAGCAGTTTACACGTTACCGAGACTGAAGCTTTCTTT. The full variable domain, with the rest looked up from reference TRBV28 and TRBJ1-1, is DVKVTQSSRYLVKRTGEKVFLECVQDMDHENMFWYRQDPGLGLRLIYFSYDVKMKEKGDIPEGYSVSREKKERFSLILESASTNQTSMYLCASSLHVTETEAFFGQGTRLTVV.

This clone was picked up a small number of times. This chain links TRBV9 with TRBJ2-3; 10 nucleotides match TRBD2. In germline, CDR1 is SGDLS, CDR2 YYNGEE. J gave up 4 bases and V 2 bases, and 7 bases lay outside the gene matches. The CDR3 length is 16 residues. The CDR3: CASSVPGLALADTQYF. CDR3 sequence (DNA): TGTGCCAGCAGCGTGCCGGGACTAGCGTTAGCAGATACGCAGTATTTT.

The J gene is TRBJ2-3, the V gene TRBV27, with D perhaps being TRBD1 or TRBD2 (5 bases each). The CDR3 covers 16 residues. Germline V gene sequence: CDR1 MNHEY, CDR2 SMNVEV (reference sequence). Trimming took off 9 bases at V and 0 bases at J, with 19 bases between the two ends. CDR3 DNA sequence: TGTGCCAGTAAACCGGGACGGCTTTTGAGCACAGATACGCAGTATTTT. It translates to CASKPGRLLSTDTQYF.

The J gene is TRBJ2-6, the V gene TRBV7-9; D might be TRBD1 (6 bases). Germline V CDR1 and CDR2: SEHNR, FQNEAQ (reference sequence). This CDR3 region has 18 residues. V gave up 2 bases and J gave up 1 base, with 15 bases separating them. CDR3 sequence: CASSLTLRGKSGANVLTF. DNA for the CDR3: TGTGCCAGCAGCTTAACGCTCAGGGGAAAGTCTGGGGCCAACGTCCTGACTTTC.

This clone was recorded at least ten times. Written as DNA, the CDR3 is TGCGCCAGCAGTCCGCTCCCGGGAGCCCCGGGAACTAGCAATCAGCCCCAGCATTTT. Its translation is CASSPLPGAPGTSNQPQHF. The V call is TRBV23-1, the J call TRBJ1-5; D is uncertain. TRBV23-1 carries the ORF label, with uncertain function. CDR3 length: 19 amino acids. Trimming took 4 bases from V and 0 from J, leaving 22 bases between them.

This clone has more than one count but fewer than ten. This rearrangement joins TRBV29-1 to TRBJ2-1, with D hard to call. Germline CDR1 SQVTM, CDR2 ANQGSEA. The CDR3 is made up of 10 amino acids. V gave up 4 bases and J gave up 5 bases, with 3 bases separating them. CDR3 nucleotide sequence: TGCAGCGTTGCCCACAATGAGCAGTTCTTC. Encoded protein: CSVAHNEQFF.

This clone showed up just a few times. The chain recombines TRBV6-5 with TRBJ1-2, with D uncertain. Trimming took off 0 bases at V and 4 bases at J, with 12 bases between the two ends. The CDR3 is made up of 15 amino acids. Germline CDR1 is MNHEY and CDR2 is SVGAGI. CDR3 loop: CASSYSSAGGYGYTF. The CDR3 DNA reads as TGTGCCAGCAGTTACTCGTCGGCGGGCGGCTATGGCTACACCTTC.

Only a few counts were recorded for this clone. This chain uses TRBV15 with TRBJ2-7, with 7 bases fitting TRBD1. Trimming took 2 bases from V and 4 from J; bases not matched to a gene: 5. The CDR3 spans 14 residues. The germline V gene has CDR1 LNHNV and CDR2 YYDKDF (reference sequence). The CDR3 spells CATSRNRGPYEQYF. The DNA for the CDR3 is TGTGCCACCAGCAGAAACAGGGGTCCTTACGAGCAGTACTTC. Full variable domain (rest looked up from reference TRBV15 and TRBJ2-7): DAMVIQNPRYQVTQFGKPVTLSCSQTLNHNVMYWYQQKSSQAPKLLFHYYDKDFNNEADTPDNFQSRRPNTSFCFLDIRSPGLGDTAMYLCATSRNRGPYEQYFGPGTRLTVT.

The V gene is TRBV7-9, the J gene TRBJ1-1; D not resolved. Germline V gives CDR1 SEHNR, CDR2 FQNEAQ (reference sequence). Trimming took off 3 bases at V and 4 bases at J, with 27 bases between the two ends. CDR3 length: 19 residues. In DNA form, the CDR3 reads TGTGCCAGCAGCTTTGAGTCGGTAATGGGCCCCAGGAAGGGCACTGAAGCTTTCTTT. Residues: CASSFESVMGPRKGTEAFF.

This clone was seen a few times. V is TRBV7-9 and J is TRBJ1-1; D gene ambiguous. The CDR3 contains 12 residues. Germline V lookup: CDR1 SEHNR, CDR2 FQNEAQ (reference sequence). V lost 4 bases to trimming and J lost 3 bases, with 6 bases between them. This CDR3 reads CASSSPYTEAFF. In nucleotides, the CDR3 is TGTGCCAGCAGCTCTCCGTACACTGAAGCTTTCTTT.

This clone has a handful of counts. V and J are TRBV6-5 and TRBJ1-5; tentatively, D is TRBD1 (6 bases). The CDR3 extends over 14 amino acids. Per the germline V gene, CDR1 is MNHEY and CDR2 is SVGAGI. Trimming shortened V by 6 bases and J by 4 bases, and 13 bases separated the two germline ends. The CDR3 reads CASSLIRGNQPQHF. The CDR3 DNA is TGTGCCAGCAGCCTTATCAGGGGAAATCAGCCCCAGCATTTT.